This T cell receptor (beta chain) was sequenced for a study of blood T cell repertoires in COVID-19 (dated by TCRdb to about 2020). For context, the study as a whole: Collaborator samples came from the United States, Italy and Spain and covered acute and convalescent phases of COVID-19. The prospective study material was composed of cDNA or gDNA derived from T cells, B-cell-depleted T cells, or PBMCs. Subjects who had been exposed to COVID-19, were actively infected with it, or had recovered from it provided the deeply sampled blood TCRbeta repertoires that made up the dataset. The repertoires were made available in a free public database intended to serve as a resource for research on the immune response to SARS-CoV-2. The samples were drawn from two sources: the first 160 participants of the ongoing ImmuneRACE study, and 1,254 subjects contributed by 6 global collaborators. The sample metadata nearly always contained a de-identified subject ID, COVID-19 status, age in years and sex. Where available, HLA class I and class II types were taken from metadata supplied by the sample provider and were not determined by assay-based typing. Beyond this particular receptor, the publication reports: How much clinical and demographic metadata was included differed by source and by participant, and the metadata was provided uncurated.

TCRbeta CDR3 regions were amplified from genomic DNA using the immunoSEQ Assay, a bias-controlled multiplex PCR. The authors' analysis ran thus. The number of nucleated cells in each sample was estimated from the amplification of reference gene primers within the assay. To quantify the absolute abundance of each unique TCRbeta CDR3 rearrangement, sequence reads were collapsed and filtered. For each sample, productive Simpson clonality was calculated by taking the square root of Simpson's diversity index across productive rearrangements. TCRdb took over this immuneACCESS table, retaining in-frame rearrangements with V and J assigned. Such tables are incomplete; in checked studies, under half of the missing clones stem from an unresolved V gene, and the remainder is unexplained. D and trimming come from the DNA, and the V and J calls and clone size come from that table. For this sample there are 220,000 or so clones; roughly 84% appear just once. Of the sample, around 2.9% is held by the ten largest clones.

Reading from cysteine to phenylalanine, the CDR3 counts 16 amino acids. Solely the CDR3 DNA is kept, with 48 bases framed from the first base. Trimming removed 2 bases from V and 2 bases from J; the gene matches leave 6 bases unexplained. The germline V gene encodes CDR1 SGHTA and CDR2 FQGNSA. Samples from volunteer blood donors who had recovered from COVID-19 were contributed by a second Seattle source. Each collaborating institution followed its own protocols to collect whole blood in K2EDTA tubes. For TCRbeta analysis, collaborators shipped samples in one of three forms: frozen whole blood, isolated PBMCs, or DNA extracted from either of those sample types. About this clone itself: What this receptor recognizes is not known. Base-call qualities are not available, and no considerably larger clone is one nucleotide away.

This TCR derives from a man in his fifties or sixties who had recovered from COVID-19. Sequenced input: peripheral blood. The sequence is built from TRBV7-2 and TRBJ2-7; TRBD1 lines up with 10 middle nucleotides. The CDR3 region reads CASSLSTGTGAYEQYF. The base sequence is TGTGCCAGCAGCTTAAGCACCGGGACAGGGGCCTACGAGCAGTACTTC.